This record covers a single T cell receptor beta chain. Here immunoSEQ multiplex PCR was the method, and the copy in TCRdb shows in-frame clones only, minus some. The data contain over 250,000 clones, 86% of them seen just once; the ten biggest clones take up about 1%. This record comes from a study of cytomegalovirus exposure and HLA in healthy donors. Germline CDR1 and CDR2: MNHEY and SVGAGI. V shed 4 bases and J shed 2 bases, with 12 bases lying between them. CDR3 length: 15 amino acids. The receptor's source is a woman younger than 30 in good health and CMV-seronegative. The chain joins TRBV6-5 to TRBJ1-3; perhaps TRBD1 as D (6 bases). Sequencing was carried out using PBMCs. In DNA, the CDR3 is TGTGCCAGCAGTTCCGACAGGCTCCCTGGAAACACCATATATTTT. Amino acid sequence: CASSSDRLPGNTIYF.